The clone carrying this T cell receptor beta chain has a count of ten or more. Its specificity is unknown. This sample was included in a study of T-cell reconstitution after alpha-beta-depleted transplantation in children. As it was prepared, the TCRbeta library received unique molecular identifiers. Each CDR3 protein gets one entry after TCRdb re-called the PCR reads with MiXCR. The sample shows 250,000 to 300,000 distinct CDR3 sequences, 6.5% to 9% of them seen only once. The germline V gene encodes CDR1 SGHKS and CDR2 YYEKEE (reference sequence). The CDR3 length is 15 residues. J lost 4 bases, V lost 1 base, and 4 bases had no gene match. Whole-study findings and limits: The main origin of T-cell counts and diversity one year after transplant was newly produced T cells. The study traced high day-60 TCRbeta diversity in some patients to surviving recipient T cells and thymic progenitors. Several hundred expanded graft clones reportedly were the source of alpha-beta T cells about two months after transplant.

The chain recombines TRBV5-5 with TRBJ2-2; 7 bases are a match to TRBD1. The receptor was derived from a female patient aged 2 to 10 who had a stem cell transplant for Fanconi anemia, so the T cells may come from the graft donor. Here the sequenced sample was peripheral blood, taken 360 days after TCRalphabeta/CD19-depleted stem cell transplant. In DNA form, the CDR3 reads TGTGCCAGCAGCTTGTGGGGGACAGTCACCGGGGAGCTGTTTTTT. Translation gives CASSLWGTVTGELFF.